These T cell receptor beta chains were read from a single sample in a study of Tregs in tolerant kidney transplant recipients. TCRdb's table, derived via immunoSEQ multiplex PCR, lists solely in-frame clones and lacks some. Of about 240,000 clones listed, 80% to 85% are singletons. Sequenced material: CD4+ T cells from blood. The receptors come from a human donor in good health. Each CDR3 is given with its conserved first and last residue. Fields, in order: clone size, D gene, V gene, J gene, CDR3 protein, CDR3 DNA. A D gene is named only where the DNA matches it firmly. Size is omitted from some rows. Given values are once, few, many or a class for expanded clones.

clone size: NA; D gene: TRBD2; V gene: TRBV30; J gene: TRBJ2-5; CDR3 protein: CAWSVREGRETQYF; CDR3 DNA: TGTGCCTGGAGTGTACGGGAGGGCCGGGAGACCCAGTACTTC
clone size: NA; D gene: NA; V gene: TRBV7-9; J gene: TRBJ2-5; CDR3 protein: CASSFTAQETQYF; CDR3 DNA: TGTGCCAGCAGCTTTACAGCTCAAGAGACCCAGTACTTC
clone size: few; D gene: NA; V gene: TRBV27; J gene: TRBJ2-7; CDR3 protein: CASSSPYEQYF; CDR3 DNA: TGTGCCAGCAGTTCCCCCTACGAGCAGTACTTC
clone size: NA; D gene: NA; V gene: TRBV10-1; J gene: TRBJ2-3; CDR3 protein: CASSVGSTADTQYF; CDR3 DNA: TGCGCCAGCAGTGTGGGGAGTACCGCAGATACGCAGTATTTT
clone size: NA; D gene: NA; V gene: TRBV7-2; J gene: TRBJ2-7; CDR3 protein: CASSLRDRGGYEQYF; CDR3 DNA: TGTGCCAGCAGCTTACGTGATCGGGGAGGATACGAGCAGTACTTC
clone size: NA; D gene: NA; V gene: TRBV4-1; J gene: TRBJ1-4; CDR3 protein: CASSQINEKLFF; CDR3 DNA: TGCGCCAGCAGCCAGATTAATGAAAAACTGTTTTTT
clone size: NA; D gene: TRBD1; V gene: TRBV7-2; J gene: TRBJ2-1; CDR3 protein: CASSGQGVEQFF; CDR3 DNA: TGTGCCAGCAGCGGACAGGGGGTTGAGCAGTTCTTC
clone size: NA; D gene: NA; V gene: TRBV4-1; J gene: TRBJ2-5; CDR3 protein: CASSQDPAQETQYF; CDR3 DNA: TGCGCCAGCAGCCAAGATCCAGCTCAAGAGACCCAGTACTTC
clone size: NA; D gene: NA; V gene: TRBV5-1; J gene: TRBJ1-6; CDR3 protein: CASSLDLSYNSPLHF; CDR3 DNA: TGCGCCAGCAGCTTGGATCTCAGCTATAATTCACCCCTCCACTTT
clone size: NA; D gene: NA; V gene: TRBV5-1; J gene: TRBJ2-1; CDR3 protein: CASSLAANSYNEQFF; CDR3 DNA: TGCGCCAGCAGCTTAGCCGCGAACTCCTACAATGAGCAGTTCTTC
clone size: NA; D gene: NA; V gene: TRBV6-5; J gene: TRBJ2-5; CDR3 protein: CASKSPGARETQYF; CDR3 DNA: TGTGCCAGCAAAAGTCCAGGGGCCCGGGAGACCCAGTACTTC
clone size: NA; D gene: TRBD2; V gene: TRBV25-1; J gene: TRBJ2-1; CDR3 protein: CASSEMRGDDNEQFF; CDR3 DNA: TGTGCCAGCAGTGAAATGCGGGGGGACGACAATGAGCAGTTCTTC
clone size: few; D gene: TRBD2; V gene: TRBV10-2; J gene: TRBJ2-5; CDR3 protein: CASSESRREVETQYF; CDR3 DNA: TGCGCCAGCAGTGAGTCGAGGCGGGAGGTTGAGACCCAGTACTTC
clone size: NA; D gene: NA; V gene: TRBV15; J gene: TRBJ1-3; CDR3 protein: CATSRVRESGNTIYF; CDR3 DNA: TGTGCCACCAGCAGAGTCAGGGAAAGTGGAAACACCATATATTTT
clone size: NA; D gene: NA; V gene: TRBV27; J gene: TRBJ2-7; CDR3 protein: CASGTSYEQYF; CDR3 DNA: TGTGCCAGTGGTACATCCTACGAGCAGTACTTC
clone size: once; D gene: NA; V gene: TRBV5-1; J gene: TRBJ2-5; CDR3 protein: CASTRDSQFQETQYF; CDR3 DNA: TGCGCCAGCACCCGGGACTCTCAGTTCCAAGAGACCCAGTACTTC
clone size: NA; D gene: TRBD1; V gene: TRBV6-1; J gene: TRBJ2-1; CDR3 protein: CASSDRGQAYNEQFF; CDR3 DNA: TGTGCCAGCAGTGACAGGGGGCAGGCCTACAATGAGCAGTTCTTC
clone size: NA; D gene: NA; V gene: TRBV6-1; J gene: TRBJ2-2; CDR3 protein: CASSENPSGDTGELFF; CDR3 DNA: TGTGCCAGCAGTGAAAATCCCAGCGGAGACACCGGGGAGCTGTTTTTT
clone size: NA; D gene: TRBD2; V gene: TRBV29-1; J gene: TRBJ2-7; CDR3 protein: CSVGLAAYEQYF; CDR3 DNA: TGCAGCGTGGGACTAGCGGCTTACGAGCAGTACTTC
clone size: NA; D gene: TRBD2; V gene: TRBV9; J gene: TRBJ2-3; CDR3 protein: CASSSSGREADTQYF; CDR3 DNA: TGTGCCAGCAGCTCGAGCGGGAGAGAGGCAGATACGCAGTATTTT
clone size: NA; D gene: TRBD2; V gene: TRBV18; J gene: TRBJ2-1; CDR3 protein: CASSPAAGGVNEQFF; CDR3 DNA: TGTGCCAGCTCCCCCGCTGCGGGAGGGGTCAATGAGCAGTTCTTC
clone size: NA; D gene: TRBD1; V gene: TRBV19; J gene: TRBJ1-5; CDR3 protein: CASSIRTGGSSQPQHF; CDR3 DNA: TGTGCCAGTAGTATCCGGACAGGGGGCTCGAGTCAGCCCCAGCATTTT
clone size: NA; D gene: TRBD1; V gene: TRBV2; J gene: TRBJ1-5; CDR3 protein: CASRGTANQPQHF; CDR3 DNA: TGTGCCAGCAGGGGGACAGCAAATCAGCCCCAGCATTTT
clone size: NA; D gene: NA; V gene: TRBV11-3; J gene: TRBJ2-2; CDR3 protein: CASRGRGRTGELFF; CDR3 DNA: TGTGCCAGCAGGGGCAGGGGAAGGACCGGGGAGCTGTTTTTT
clone size: few; D gene: NA; V gene: TRBV10-3; J gene: TRBJ1-2; CDR3 protein: CAISANILDGYTF; CDR3 DNA: TGTGCCATCAGTGCGAACATTCTGGATGGCTACACCTTC
clone size: NA; D gene: TRBD1; V gene: TRBV29-1; J gene: TRBJ1-6; CDR3 protein: CSVRQGGRDSPLHF; CDR3 DNA: TGCAGCGTTAGACAGGGCGGCCGGGATTCACCCCTCCACTTT
clone size: NA; D gene: NA; V gene: TRBV6-1; J gene: TRBJ2-5; CDR3 protein: CASSRNRVETQYF; CDR3 DNA: TGTGCCAGCAGTCGGAACAGGGTAGAGACCCAGTACTTC
clone size: NA; D gene: NA; V gene: TRBV5-6; J gene: TRBJ2-7; CDR3 protein: CASSLWLGYSYEQYF; CDR3 DNA: TGTGCCAGCAGCTTGTGGCTGGGATATTCCTACGAGCAGTACTTC
clone size: few; D gene: NA; V gene: TRBV5-4; J gene: TRBJ1-5; CDR3 protein: CASSLDGHQPQHF; CDR3 DNA: TGTGCCAGCAGCTTGGACGGACATCAGCCCCAGCATTTT
clone size: NA; D gene: NA; V gene: TRBV15; J gene: TRBJ1-2; CDR3 protein: CATSRDTLRAGREWGYTF; CDR3 DNA: TGTGCCACCAGCAGAGACACGCTCCGGGCCGGCCGGGAGTGGGGCTACACCTTC
clone size: NA; D gene: NA; V gene: TRBV5-1; J gene: TRBJ1-1; CDR3 protein: CASSLQIQGNTEAFF; CDR3 DNA: TGCGCCAGCAGCTTGCAGATCCAGGGAAACACTGAAGCTTTCTTT
clone size: NA; D gene: TRBD1; V gene: TRBV4-1; J gene: TRBJ2-1; CDR3 protein: CASSQRQGAGNEQFF; CDR3 DNA: TGTGCCAGCAGCCAACGACAGGGGGCCGGCAATGAGCAGTTCTTC
clone size: NA; D gene: TRBD2; V gene: TRBV10-3; J gene: TRBJ2-7; CDR3 protein: CAIRASGGSSYEQYF; CDR3 DNA: TGTGCCATCAGGGCTAGCGGGGGCTCCTCCTACGAGCAGTACTTC
clone size: NA; D gene: NA; V gene: TRBV5-5; J gene: TRBJ2-4; CDR3 protein: CASSLDGQSPLLTKNIQYF; CDR3 DNA: TGTGCCAGCAGCTTGGATGGACAGTCACCCCTGTTGACCAAAAACATTCAGTACTTC
clone size: NA; D gene: TRBD1; V gene: TRBV4-1; J gene: TRBJ1-2; CDR3 protein: CASSQLTGRIDGYTF; CDR3 DNA: TGCGCCAGCAGCCAGCTGACAGGGAGGATTGATGGCTACACCTTC